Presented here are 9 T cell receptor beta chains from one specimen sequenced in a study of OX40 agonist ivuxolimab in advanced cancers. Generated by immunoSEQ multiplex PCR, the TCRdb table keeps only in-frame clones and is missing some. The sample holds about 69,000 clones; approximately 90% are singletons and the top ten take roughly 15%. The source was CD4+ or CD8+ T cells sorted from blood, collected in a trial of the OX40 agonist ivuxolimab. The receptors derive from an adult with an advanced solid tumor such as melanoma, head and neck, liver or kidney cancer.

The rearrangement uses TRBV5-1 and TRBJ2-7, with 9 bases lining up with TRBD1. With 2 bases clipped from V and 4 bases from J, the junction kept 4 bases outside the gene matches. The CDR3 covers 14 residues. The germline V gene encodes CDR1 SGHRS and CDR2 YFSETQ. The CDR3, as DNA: TGCGCCAGCAGCTTCGGGACAGGGATTTACGAGCAGTACTTC. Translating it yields CASSFGTGIYEQYF.

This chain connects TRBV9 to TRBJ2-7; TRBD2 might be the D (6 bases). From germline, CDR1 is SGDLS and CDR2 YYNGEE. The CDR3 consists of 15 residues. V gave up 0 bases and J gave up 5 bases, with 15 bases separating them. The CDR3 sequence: CASSVGGGGVDEQYF. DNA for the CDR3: TGTGCCAGCAGCGTAGGGGGAGGAGGGGTTGACGAGCAGTACTTC.

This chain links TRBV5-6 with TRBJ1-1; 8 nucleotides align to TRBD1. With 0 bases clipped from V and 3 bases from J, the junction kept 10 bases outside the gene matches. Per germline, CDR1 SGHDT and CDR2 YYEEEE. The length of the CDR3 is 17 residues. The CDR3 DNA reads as TGTGCCAGCAGCTTGGAGACAGGGGCGCTGTCAGACACTGAAGCTTTCTTT. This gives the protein CASSLETGALSDTEAFF. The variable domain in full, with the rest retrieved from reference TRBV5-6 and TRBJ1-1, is DAGVTQSPTHLIKTRGQQVTLRCSPKSGHDTVSWYQQALGQGPQFIFQYYEEEERQRGNFPDRFSGHQFPNYSSELNVNALLLGDSALYLCASSLETGALSDTEAFFGQGTRLTVV.

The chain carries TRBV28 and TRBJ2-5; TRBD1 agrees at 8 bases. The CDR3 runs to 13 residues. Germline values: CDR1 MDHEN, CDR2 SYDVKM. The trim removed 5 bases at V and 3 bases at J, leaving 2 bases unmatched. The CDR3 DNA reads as TGTGCCAGCAGTATGGACAGGGAAGAGACCCAGTACTTC. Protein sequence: CASSMDREETQYF.

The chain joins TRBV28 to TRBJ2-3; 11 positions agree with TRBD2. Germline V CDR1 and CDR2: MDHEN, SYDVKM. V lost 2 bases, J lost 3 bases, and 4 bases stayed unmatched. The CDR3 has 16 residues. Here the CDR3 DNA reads TGTGCCAGCAGTTTAGGGCTAGCGGGAGGAACAGATACGCAGTATTTT. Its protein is CASSLGLAGGTDTQYF.

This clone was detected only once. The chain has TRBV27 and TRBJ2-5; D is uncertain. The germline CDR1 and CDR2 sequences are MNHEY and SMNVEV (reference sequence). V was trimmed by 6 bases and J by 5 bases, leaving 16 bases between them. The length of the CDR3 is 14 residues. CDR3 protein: CASSGFPGGETQYF. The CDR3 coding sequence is TGTGCCAGCAGCGGCTTTCCGGGTGGGGAGACCCAGTACTTC.

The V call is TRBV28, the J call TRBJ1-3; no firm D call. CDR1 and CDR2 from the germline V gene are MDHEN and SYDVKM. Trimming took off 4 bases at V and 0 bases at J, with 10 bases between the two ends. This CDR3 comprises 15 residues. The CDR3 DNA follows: TGTGCCAGCAGTTCCGAGGCCCCCTCTGGAAACACCATATATTTT. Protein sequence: CASSSEAPSGNTIYF.

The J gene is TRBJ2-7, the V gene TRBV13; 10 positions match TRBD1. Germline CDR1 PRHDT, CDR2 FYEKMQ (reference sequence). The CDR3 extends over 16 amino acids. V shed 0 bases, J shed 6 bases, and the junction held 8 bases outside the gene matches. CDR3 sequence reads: CASSLGSGTGVSEQYF. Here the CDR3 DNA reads TGTGCCAGCAGCTTAGGCAGCGGGACAGGGGTCTCCGAGCAGTACTTC.

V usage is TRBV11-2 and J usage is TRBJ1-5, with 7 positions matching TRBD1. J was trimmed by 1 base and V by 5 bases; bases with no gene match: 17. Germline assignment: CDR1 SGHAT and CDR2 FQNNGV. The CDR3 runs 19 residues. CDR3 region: CASSPNAGTASPSNQPQHF. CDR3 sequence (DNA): TGTGCCAGCAGCCCCAACGCCGGGACAGCCTCCCCCAGCAATCAGCCCCAGCATTTT.